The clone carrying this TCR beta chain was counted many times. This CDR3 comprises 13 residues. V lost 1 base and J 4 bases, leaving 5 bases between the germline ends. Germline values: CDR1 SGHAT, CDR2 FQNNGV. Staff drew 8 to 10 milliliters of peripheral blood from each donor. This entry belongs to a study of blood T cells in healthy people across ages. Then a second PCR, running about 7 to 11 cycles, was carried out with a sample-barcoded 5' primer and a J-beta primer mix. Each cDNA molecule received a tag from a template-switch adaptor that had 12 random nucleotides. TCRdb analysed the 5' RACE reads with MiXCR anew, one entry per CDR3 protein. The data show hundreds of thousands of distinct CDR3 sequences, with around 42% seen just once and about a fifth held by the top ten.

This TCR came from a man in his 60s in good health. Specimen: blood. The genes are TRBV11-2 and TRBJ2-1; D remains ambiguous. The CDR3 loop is CASSLVQYNEQFF. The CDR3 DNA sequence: TGTGCCAGCAGCTTAGTTCAGTACAATGAGCAGTTCTTC.